The rows below give T cell receptor beta chains drawn from one sample of a study of identical twins. TCRdb reprocessed the 5' RACE reads via MiXCR and lists one record per CDR3 protein. This sample carries approximately 470,000 distinct CDR3 sequences, 14% of them seen once, and the ten largest clones take 0.4% to 0.55%. These data also formed part of another study, on yellow fever vaccine responses in identical twins.

The source material was CD4+ T cells sorted from blood. All receptors come from a woman aged 18-29 years in good health. The CDR3 runs from the conserved cysteine through the conserved F or W.

v_call: TRBV4-3
cdr3_aa: CASSQIMQGYEQYF

v_call: TRBV28
cdr3_aa: CASSIQGAGANVLTF

v_call: TRBV7-9
cdr3_aa: CASSRILIGEAFF

v_call: TRBV7-6
cdr3_aa: CASSLGIAGFTDTQYF

v_call: TRBV7-7
cdr3_aa: CASSYQILAKNIQYF

v_call: TRBV7-3
cdr3_aa: CASSLAAGTFNEQFF

v_call: TRBV7-2
cdr3_aa: CASSLNRNYEQYF

v_call: TRBV27
cdr3_aa: CASSSLGRVSDEQFF

v_call: TRBV20-1
cdr3_aa: CSAIRTGGGETQYF

v_call: TRBV5-1
cdr3_aa: CASSLAGENEQFF

v_call: TRBV6-1
cdr3_aa: CASSTKRGGQRYNEQYF

v_call: TRBV7-2
cdr3_aa: CASSLAGQGIDEQYF

v_call: TRBV6-1
cdr3_aa: CASSKRGISGNTIYF

v_call: TRBV29-1
cdr3_aa: CSVAGQSYGYTF

v_call: TRBV6-5
cdr3_aa: CASSYEDNRGNSPLHF

v_call: TRBV19
cdr3_aa: CASSKTGGEETQYF

v_call: TRBV6-4
cdr3_aa: CASSLGAGIINEQYF

v_call: TRBV10-2
cdr3_aa: CASAGGGHSYNEQFF

v_call: TRBV11-2
cdr3_aa: CASSLFGGRADTQYF

v_call: TRBV7-9
cdr3_aa: CASSGAGRDTQYF

v_call: TRBV12-3/TRBV12-4
cdr3_aa: CASSLALGKWLFF

v_call: TRBV7-2
cdr3_aa: CASSLNGLAGVYEQFF

v_call: TRBV9
cdr3_aa: CASGVGVRNTGELFF

v_call: TRBV14
cdr3_aa: CASSLGIGSKQFF

v_call: TRBV5-1
cdr3_aa: CASSLPSGRTDTQYF

v_call: TRBV6-5
cdr3_aa: CASSYQDMNTEAFF

v_call: TRBV7-6
cdr3_aa: CASSLEVAGHTDTQYF

v_call: TRBV18
cdr3_aa: CASSPLGLAVLPTYEQYF

v_call: TRBV7-3
cdr3_aa: CASSLKVSDRGEQTQYF

v_call: TRBV11-2
cdr3_aa: CASSGGTGGQEQYF

v_call: TRBV6-2/TRBV6-3
cdr3_aa: CASSFPAGVTGELFF

v_call: TRBV12-3/TRBV12-4
cdr3_aa: CASRRGEGVKYNEQFF

v_call: TRBV12-3/TRBV12-4
cdr3_aa: CASRASGGASGYTF

v_call: TRBV2
cdr3_aa: CASSGGQDHFYEQYF

v_call: TRBV12-3/TRBV12-4
cdr3_aa: CASSLDRQAISYEQYF

v_call: TRBV5-1
cdr3_aa: CASSPESIGELFF

v_call: TRBV3-1
cdr3_aa: CASSLSGGREQYF

v_call: TRBV6-5
cdr3_aa: CASSRYRSEAFF

v_call: TRBV5-1
cdr3_aa: CASSGPSQRGEETQYF

v_call: TRBV12-3/TRBV12-4
cdr3_aa: CASSFNPRLPYEQYF

v_call: TRBV7-8
cdr3_aa: CASSLGSGTSLYEQFF

v_call: TRBV7-9
cdr3_aa: CASSLDRPEQPQHF

v_call: TRBV7-8
cdr3_aa: CASSLRTAPNTGELFF

v_call: TRBV6-1
cdr3_aa: CATGAGGTSYEQYF

v_call: TRBV11-1
cdr3_aa: CASSLRPSGDPNRTQYF

v_call: TRBV15
cdr3_aa: CATSRDPGDRRLAKNIQYF

v_call: TRBV12-3/TRBV12-4
cdr3_aa: CASSQLGTLSSYEQYF

v_call: TRBV10-1
cdr3_aa: CASSDPTTGFSTDTQYF

v_call: TRBV27
cdr3_aa: CASSLLVEGRLEQFF

v_call: TRBV20-1
cdr3_aa: CSATQRLSYEQYF

v_call: TRBV6-2/TRBV6-3
cdr3_aa: CASRPTGTNEQFF

v_call: TRBV12-3/TRBV12-4
cdr3_aa: CASRQGQGYEQYF

v_call: TRBV11-2
cdr3_aa: CASSLVWGLAGGKGYNEQFF

v_call: TRBV5-1
cdr3_aa: CASSSPPDRGIWTDTQYF

v_call: TRBV29-1
cdr3_aa: CSAQGASETQYF